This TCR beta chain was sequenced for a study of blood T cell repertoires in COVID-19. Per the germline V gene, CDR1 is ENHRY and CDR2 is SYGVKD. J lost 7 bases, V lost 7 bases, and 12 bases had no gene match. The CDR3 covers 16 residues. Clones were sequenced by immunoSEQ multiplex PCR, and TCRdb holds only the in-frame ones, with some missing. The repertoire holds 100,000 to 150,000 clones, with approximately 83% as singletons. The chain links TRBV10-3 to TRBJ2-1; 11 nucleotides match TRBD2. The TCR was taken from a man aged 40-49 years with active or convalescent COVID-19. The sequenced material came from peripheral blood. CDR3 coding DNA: TGTGCCATCAAGGAGGAGGTTAGCGGGGGGGCAAATGAGCAGTTCTTC. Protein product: CAIKEEVSGGANEQFF.